This TCR beta chain was obtained from a study of circulating and synovial CD4+ cells in juvenile arthritis. A remark on this clone: Its antigen is unidentified.

The germline V and J ends were trimmed by 5 bases and 4 bases, with 18 bases remaining between them. This CDR3 has 16 residues. The germline CDR1 and CDR2 sequences are MDHEN and SYDVKM. The table came from immunoSEQ multiplex PCR; TCRdb's copy has only in-frame clones and leaves some out. The sample records 30,000 to 35,000 clones, roughly 95% being singletons. General study points: Bulk blood CD4 samples held at least an order of magnitude more or fewer genomes than CPL. Measured synovium overlap likely understates the true shared repertoire. The pathogenic-like versus bulk T cell difference escaped Vbeta family analysis. Bulk blood CD4 repertoires were more diverse than these.

The V and J genes are TRBV28 and TRBJ2-1, with D possibly being TRBD2 (5 bases). The sequencing sample was made of CD4+ T cells from blood. This clonotype was obtained from a human donor with juvenile idiopathic arthritis. CDR3 bases: TGTGCCAGCAGTAATGGACCCGTCCCGGGGTACAATGAGCAGTTCTTC. Translated, it gives CASSNGPVPGYNEQFF.